The rows below give T cell receptor beta chains drawn from one sample of a study of blood T cell repertoires in COVID-19. Only in-frame clones appear in the TCRdb table, and some are missing; sequencing was by immunoSEQ multiplex PCR. This sample has about 170,000 clones, with about 85% found just once. Sequencing was carried out using peripheral blood. All receptors come from a man older than 75 with COVID-19, enrolled during active disease. Both conserved end residues are part of each CDR3. A D gene is named only where the DNA matches it firmly. Only part of the rows carry a size: once, few, many, or a class if the clone is expanded.

d_call,v_call,clone_size,j_call,cdr3_aa,cdr3_nt
TRBD1,TRBV15,-,TRBJ1-1,CATSREGQLNTEAFF,TGTGCCACCAGCAGAGAGGGACAGTTGAACACTGAAGCTTTCTTT
-,TRBV5-8,-,TRBJ1-4,CASKEQGDNEKLFF,TGTGCCAGCAAAGAACAGGGAGATAATGAAAAACTGTTTTTT
-,TRBV5-4,-,TRBJ1-2,CASSSWGRDGYTF,TGTGCCAGCAGCTCCTGGGGGCGGGATGGCTACACCTTC
-,TRBV11-2,-,TRBJ2-7,CASSFRGLEQYF,TGTGCCAGCAGCTTTAGGGGTCTGGAGCAGTACTTC
-,TRBV5-4,-,TRBJ1-2,CASSLRTDSNYGYTF,TGTGCCAGCAGCTTAAGGACAGATTCTAACTATGGCTACACCTTC
-,TRBV7-2,few,TRBJ2-1,CASSRTPYNEQFF,TGTGCCAGCAGCCGGACACCTTACAATGAGCAGTTCTTC
-,TRBV28,few,TRBJ1-3,CASSSHGEGNTIYF,TGTGCCAGCAGTTCCCACGGGGAAGGAAACACCATATATTTT
TRBD1,TRBV27,-,TRBJ1-1,CASSSTGFFTEAFF,TGTGCCAGCAGTTCGACAGGGTTTTTCACTGAAGCTTTCTTT
-,TRBV12-3/TRBV12-4,-,TRBJ2-3,CASSLVARDTQYF,TGTGCCAGCAGTTTGGTGGCGCGGGATACGCAGTATTTT
-,TRBV6-6,-,TRBJ1-6,CASSPDQGWNSPLHF,TGTGCCAGCAGTCCTGACCAGGGCTGGAATTCACCCCTCCACTTT
-,TRBV4-3,-,TRBJ1-2,CASSQGPVEYGYTF,TGCGCCAGCAGCCAAGGACCGGTGGAGTATGGCTACACCTTC
TRBD1,TRBV20-1,-,TRBJ1-2,CSASLDRAIYGYTF,TGCAGTGCTAGTTTGGACAGGGCGATCTATGGCTACACCTTC
-,TRBV4-3,-,TRBJ1-5,CASSQDLERGQPQHF,TGCGCCAGCAGCCAAGATTTGGAAAGGGGTCAGCCCCAGCATTTT
-,TRBV4-3,-,TRBJ1-2,CASSQDIGRERNYGYTF,TGCGCCAGCAGCCAAGATATCGGGAGGGAAAGGAACTATGGCTACACCTTC
TRBD1,TRBV4-2,-,TRBJ2-7,CASSQVGQGAGEQYF,TGTGCCAGCAGCCAAGTTGGACAGGGGGCGGGTGAGCAGTACTTC
-,TRBV5-1,-,TRBJ1-4,CASRETVNEKLFF,TGCGCCAGCAGAGAGACAGTCAATGAAAAACTGTTTTTT
TRBD1,TRBV18,-,TRBJ1-6,CASSPDRDSPLHF,TGTGCCAGCTCACCTGACAGGGATTCACCCCTCCACTTT
TRBD1,TRBV19,once,TRBJ1-5,CASTPTTGVGNQPQHF,TGTGCCAGTACCCCAACTACAGGGGTGGGCAATCAGCCCCAGCATTTT
-,TRBV2,-,TRBJ2-2,CASSGGANTGELFF,TGTGCCAGCAGTGGGGGGGCGAACACCGGGGAGCTGTTTTTT
-,TRBV5-5,-,TRBJ1-2,CASTFYSGGAYGYTF,TGTGCCAGCACATTCTATAGTGGAGGGGCCTATGGCTACACCTTC
TRBD1,TRBV5-1,-,TRBJ1-5,CASSPGQVYSNQPQHF,TGCGCCAGCAGCCCCGGACAGGTCTATAGCAATCAGCCCCAGCATTTT
-,TRBV11-3,-,TRBJ2-5,CASASFREETQYF,TGTGCCAGCGCTTCCTTTCGGGAAGAGACCCAGTACTTC
-,TRBV2,-,TRBJ1-1,CASSVAGVGDTEAFF,TGTGCCAGCAGTGTTGCAGGGGTCGGCGACACTGAAGCTTTCTTT
-,TRBV2,-,TRBJ2-3,CASSESGDTQYF,TGTGCCAGCAGTGAGTCCGGTGATACGCAGTATTTT
TRBD1,TRBV10-3,-,TRBJ1-1,CAISEGQGRYTEAFF,TGTGCCATCAGTGAGGGACAGGGGAGATACACTGAAGCTTTCTTT
-,TRBV6-2/TRBV6-3,-,TRBJ2-7,CASSYSTSRGARYEQYF,TGTGCCAGCAGTTACTCGACTTCCCGGGGGGCGCGCTACGAGCAGTACTTC
-,TRBV27,few,TRBJ2-7,CASSRDWAGEQYF,TGTGCCAGCAGTCGGGACTGGGCGGGCGAGCAGTACTTC
TRBD1,TRBV10-2,-,TRBJ2-7,CASRGQAYYEQYF,TGCGCCAGCAGAGGACAGGCGTACTACGAGCAGTACTTC
TRBD2,TRBV4-1,once,TRBJ2-1,CASSQDKVSGNEQFF,TGCGCCAGCAGCCAAGATAAGGTTAGCGGGAATGAGCAGTTCTTC
-,TRBV5-6,-,TRBJ1-3,CASSSGVGNTIYF,TGTGCCAGCAGCTCAGGGGTCGGAAACACCATATATTTT
-,TRBV10-3,-,TRBJ1-6,CAISDSGGSSPLHF,TGTGCCATCAGTGATAGCGGGGGATCTTCACCCCTCCACTTT
TRBD1,TRBV25-1,few,TRBJ1-2,CASTPGQGGFGYTF,TGTGCCAGCACACCGGGACAGGGCGGGTTTGGCTACACCTTC
TRBD1,TRBV6-2/TRBV6-3,-,TRBJ2-5,CASSDDTDRSGETQYF,TGTGCCAGCAGTGATGATACGGACAGGTCCGGAGAGACCCAGTACTTC
TRBD2,TRBV5-1,-,TRBJ2-3,CASSNDLAGGSTDTQYF,TGCGCCAGCAGCAATGATTTAGCGGGGGGGAGCACAGATACGCAGTATTTT
TRBD2,TRBV5-1,-,TRBJ2-7,CASSLGGGYEQYF,TGCGCCAGCAGCTTAGGCGGGGGCTACGAGCAGTACTTC
TRBD1,TRBV18,-,TRBJ2-2,CASSPYRQGTPPGELFF,TGTGCCAGCTCACCCTATCGACAGGGGACCCCACCCGGGGAGCTGTTTTTT
-,TRBV12-3/TRBV12-4,-,TRBJ1-4,CASSFQSNEKLFF,TGTGCCAGCAGTTTTCAGTCGAATGAAAAACTGTTTTTT
-,TRBV28,-,TRBJ1-6,CASSLIAKPLHF,TGTGCCAGCAGTCTTATAGCTAAACCCCTCCACTTT
-,TRBV6-5,-,TRBJ1-2,CASSSGGGAGYGYTF,TGTGCCAGCAGTTCTGGCGGGGGCGCCGGCTATGGCTACACCTTC
TRBD1,TRBV5-1,-,TRBJ1-4,CASSPQGEAEKLFF,TGCGCCAGCAGCCCACAGGGGGAGGCTGAAAAACTGTTTTTT
TRBD1,TRBV12-5,-,TRBJ2-2,CASGPGQPNTGELFF,TGTGCTAGTGGTCCGGGACAGCCGAATACCGGGGAGCTGTTTTTT
-,TRBV2,-,TRBJ2-5,CASKARETQYF,TGTGCCAGCAAGGCGCGGGAGACCCAGTACTTC
TRBD1,TRBV14,-,TRBJ1-1,CASSQGLWDRANTEAFF,TGTGCCAGCAGCCAAGGGCTCTGGGACAGGGCGAACACTGAAGCTTTCTTT
-,TRBV2,-,TRBJ1-2,CASSEYGDYGYTF,TGTGCCAGCAGTGAGTACGGGGACTATGGCTACACCTTC
-,TRBV18,-,TRBJ1-4,CASSLRVEKLFF,TGTGCCAGCTCACTCAGGGTTGAAAAACTGTTTTTT
TRBD1,TRBV12-5,-,TRBJ1-1,CASGSGGTEAFF,TGTGCTAGTGGCTCAGGGGGCACTGAAGCTTTCTTT
-,TRBV5-1,-,TRBJ1-2,CASSLAQGGYGYTF,TGCGCCAGCAGCTTGGCGCAGGGCGGCTATGGCTACACCTTC
TRBD1,TRBV19,-,TRBJ1-1,CAATGGKSGNTEAFF,TGTGCCGCGACAGGGGGAAAAAGTGGGAACACTGAAGCTTTCTTT
TRBD1,TRBV2,-,TRBJ2-5,CASSDNGGLGQGTQYF,TGTGCCAGCAGTGATAATGGGGGGTTGGGACAGGGGACCCAGTACTTC
-,TRBV6-5,-,TRBJ1-5,CASKRGWMGNQPQHF,TGTGCCAGCAAAAGGGGCTGGATGGGGAATCAGCCCCAGCATTTT
TRBD1,TRBV11-2,-,TRBJ2-1,CASSLERTGFNEQFF,TGTGCCAGCAGCTTAGAGAGGACAGGATTCAATGAGCAGTTCTTC
TRBD1,TRBV6-5,-,TRBJ2-1,CASSYQGQGYNEQFF,TGTGCCAGCAGTTACCAAGGACAGGGGTACAATGAGCAGTTCTTC
TRBD1,TRBV24-1,-,TRBJ1-2,CATSDPSRDRGFYGYTF,TGTGCCACCAGTGATCCGAGTCGGGACAGGGGATTCTATGGCTACACCTTC
-,TRBV19,-,TRBJ1-2,CASSNNFRGFYGYTF,TGTGCCAGTAGTAATAATTTTAGGGGGTTCTATGGCTACACCTTC
-,TRBV9,-,TRBJ1-5,CASSVAGTGSQPQHF,TGTGCCAGCAGCGTAGCAGGGACTGGCAGTCAGCCCCAGCATTTT
TRBD1,TRBV18,-,TRBJ1-2,CASSSEGSTGGEYGYTF,TGTGCCAGCTCGTCCGAGGGCTCGACAGGGGGTGAATATGGCTACACCTTC
-,TRBV10-3,-,TRBJ1-1,CAISDRGTANTEAFF,TGTGCCATCAGTGATAGGGGGACGGCGAACACTGAAGCTTTCTTT
-,TRBV3-1/TRBV3-2,-,TRBJ2-5,CASSQVGSGETQYF,TGTGCCAGCAGCCAAGTGGGTAGCGGCGAGACCCAGTACTTC
TRBD1,TRBV28,-,TRBJ1-2,CASSTGQATYGYTF,TGTGCCAGCAGTACCGGACAGGCAACATATGGCTACACCTTC